Presented here are 25 T cell receptor beta chains from one specimen sequenced in a study of blood T cell repertoires in COVID-19. The table came from immunoSEQ multiplex PCR; TCRdb's copy has only in-frame clones and leaves some out. This table holds about 34,000 clones, 85% found once. The sequenced material came from peripheral blood. Every receptor here comes from a human donor with acute or convalescent COVID-19. The donor label of this sample is uncertain.

The chain employs TRBV27 and TRBJ1-2; TRBD1 matches at 7 bases. The CDR3 is made up of 16 amino acids. V lost 7 bases, J lost 4 bases, and 15 bases stayed unmatched. Germline V CDR1 and CDR2: MNHEY, SMNVEV (reference sequence). The CDR3 is CASIINTGDGSYGYTF. Written as DNA, the CDR3 is TGTGCCAGCATCATCAATACAGGGGATGGTTCCTATGGCTACACCTTC.

The chain employs TRBV2 and TRBJ2-3; 8 nucleotides agree with TRBD2. The CDR3 is 15 amino acids. Trimming removed 8 bases from V and 1 base from J; junction bases left unmatched: 8. Germline CDR1 and CDR2: SNHLY and FYNNEI. CDR3 bases: TGTGCCAGCGGGGATCGGGAGGGTGGCACAGATACGCAGTATTTT. Encoded protein: CASGDREGGTDTQYF.

This chain links TRBV4-1 with TRBJ1-1; possible D gene TRBD1, 5 bases. The CDR3 is made up of 18 amino acids. Trimming stripped 1 base from V and 7 bases from J, with 25 bases between. CDR1 and CDR2 (germline): MGHRA, YSYEKL. CDR3 amino acids: CASSQGKYGQGGEGEAFF. The CDR3 DNA sequence: TGCGCCAGCAGCCAAGGGAAATACGGGCAGGGAGGAGAAGGTGAAGCTTTCTTT.

This clone has just one count. The chain recombines TRBV9 with TRBJ2-5; TRBD1 matches 8 bases. Trimming took 4 bases from V and 4 from J; bases not matched to a gene: 3. CDR3 length: 13 amino acids. CDR1 and CDR2 from the germline V gene are SGDLS and YYNGEE. CDR3 in DNA: TGTGCCAGCAGCACCGACAGGGGAGAGACCCAGTACTTC. This sequence encodes CASSTDRGETQYF.

Judged by abundance, this clone is large. The chain couples TRBV4-2 to TRBJ1-1; D gene unclear. Germline loops: CDR1 LGHNA, CDR2 YNFKEQ. The V end lost 0 bases, the J end lost 8 bases, and 28 bases lay between the germline ends. This CDR3 has 19 residues. Here the CDR3 reads CASSQDRQLTLRSSGEAFF. CDR3 coding DNA: TGTGCCAGCAGCCAAGATAGGCAGCTAACACTGAGATCGTCGGGGGAAGCTTTCTTT.

The chain employs TRBV12-3 or TRBV12-4 and TRBJ1-1; D is ambiguous. This CDR3 has 13 residues. V was trimmed by 3 bases and J by 3 bases, leaving 8 bases between them. The CDR3 sequence is CASSFGKDTEAFF. In DNA, the CDR3 is TGTGCCAGCAGTTTCGGGAAGGACACTGAAGCTTTCTTT.

This clone was observed a single time. The rearrangement links TRBV7-8 to TRBJ2-5, with 12 bases matching TRBD2. V was clipped by 5 bases and J by 0 bases; unmatched bases: 4. The CDR3 sequence is 16 residues long. Per germline, CDR1 SGHVS and CDR2 FQNEAQ. DNA for the CDR3: TGTGCCAGCAGCCGAGGGACTAGCGGGTACCAAGAGACCCAGTACTTC. Translation gives CASSRGTSGYQETQYF.

The chain couples TRBV19 to TRBJ1-1; D remains ambiguous. The germline gives CDR1 LNHDA, CDR2 SQIVND (reference sequence). The CDR3 sequence is 13 residues long. Trimming took 5 bases from V and 4 from J, leaving 11 bases between them. CDR3 bases: TGTGCCAGTAGTGCCCGAGGGTCCACTGAAGCTTTCTTT. Amino acids: CASSARGSTEAFF.

The chain links TRBV7-5 to TRBJ1-4; TRBD1, the table's D call, was not compared with the DNA. TRBV7-5 is flagged as a pseudogene. There are 14 residues in the CDR3. The CDR3 sequence is CALRIRGRSEKLFF. CDR3 DNA sequence: TGTGCCTTGAGGATCAGGGGGCGTAGCGAAAAACTGTTTTTT.

This chain uses TRBV19 with TRBJ1-2, with 7 bases matching TRBD1. This CDR3 has 12 amino acids. V was pared by 5 bases and J by 10 bases, with 7 bases of the junction left unmatched. The germline CDR1 and CDR2 sequences are LNHDA and SQIVND (reference sequence). DNA for the CDR3: TGTGCCAGTAGTGAACAGGGGTGGTTCTACACCTTC. It codes for CASSEQGWFYTF.

The chain carries TRBV27 and TRBJ2-2; D remains unclear. CDR1 and CDR2 (germline): MNHEY, SMNVEV (reference sequence). V was pared by 0 bases and J by 6 bases, with 8 bases between. The length of the CDR3 is 14 residues. The CDR3 loop is CASSLSLGAGELFF. The CDR3 coding sequence is TGTGCCAGCAGTTTATCTTTGGGCGCCGGGGAGCTGTTTTTT.

The CDR3 nucleotides are TGTGCCAGCAGCCCATCGCGGGGGAGCTACAATGAGCAGTTCTTC. Translated: CASSPSRGSYNEQFF. The chain links TRBV11-3 to TRBJ2-1; 7 bases align to TRBD2. Germline loops: CDR1 SGHNT, CDR2 YENEEA. V trimming: 5 bases; J trimming: 3 bases; junction bases outside the gene matches: 7. The CDR3 has 15 amino acids. Full variable domain (rest looked up from reference TRBV11-3 and TRBJ2-1): EAGVVQSPRYKIIEKKQPVAFWCNPISGHNTLYWYLQNLGQGPELLIRYENEEAVDDSQLPKDRFSAERLKGVDSTLKIQPAELGDSAVYLCASSPSRGSYNEQFFGPGTRLTVL.

This CDR3 reads CASSPRGTGMTDTQYF. Here the CDR3 DNA reads TGTGCCAGCTCCCCTAGAGGGACAGGAATGACAGATACGCAGTATTTT. The chain couples TRBV18 to TRBJ2-3, with 8 bases that match TRBD1. There are 16 residues in the CDR3. Losses at the gene ends were 6 bases for V and 3 bases for J; bases not matched to a gene: 11. The germline V gene has CDR1 KGHSH and CDR2 LQKENI.

The V and J genes are TRBV2 and TRBJ2-3, with 8 bases identical to TRBD2. The length of the CDR3 is 14 residues. V gave up 8 bases and J gave up 1 base; unmatched junction bases: 5. Germline V lookup: CDR1 SNHLY, CDR2 FYNNEI. For the CDR3, the DNA is TGTGCCAGCGGCGGGAGGACCCGCACAGATACGCAGTATTTT. Translated, it gives CASGGRTRTDTQYF. Full variable domain (rest looked up from reference TRBV2 and TRBJ2-3): EPEVTQTPSHQVTQMGQEVILRCVPISNHLYFYWYRQILGQKVEFLVSFYNNEISEKSEIFDDQFSVERPDGSNFTLKIRSTKLEDSAMYFCASGGRTRTDTQYFGPGTRLTVL.

The V gene is TRBV4-2, the J gene TRBJ2-5; 8 bases line up with TRBD2. Germline V lookup: CDR1 LGHNA, CDR2 YNFKEQ. J lost 2 bases, V lost 5 bases, and 16 bases had no gene match. The CDR3 runs 18 residues. The CDR3 region is CASSSAYGGALGQETQYF. The DNA for the CDR3 is TGTGCCAGCAGCTCGGCTTACGGGGGGGCGTTGGGGCAAGAGACCCAGTACTTC.

The chain employs TRBV9 and TRBJ2-3; TRBD2 matches 8 bases. The V and J ends lost 5 bases and 4 bases, in that order; junction bases with no gene match: 12. The germline V gene has CDR1 SGDLS and CDR2 YYNGEE. This CDR3 has 16 residues. The CDR3 is CASSHPLAGRPDTQYF. The CDR3 nucleotides are TGTGCCAGCAGTCATCCCTTAGCGGGGCGCCCAGATACGCAGTATTTT.

This chain links TRBV5-6 with TRBJ2-7, with a tentative D call TRBD1 (6 bases). Trimming cost V 3 bases and J 7 bases, with 8 bases left between them. The CDR3 is 11 residues long. Germline V gene sequence: CDR1 SGHDT, CDR2 YYEEEE. CDR3 region: CASSSGQEQYF. The CDR3 DNA sequence: TGTGCCAGCAGCTCCGGACAGGAGCAGTACTTC.

This clone was seen a single time. V usage is TRBV4-2 and J usage is TRBJ1-2, with D perhaps matching TRBD1 (6 bases). The ends were cut back, 3 bases at V and 8 bases at J, with 16 bases in the middle. CDR1 LGHNA and CDR2 YNFKEQ come from the germline V gene. This CDR3 has 14 amino acids. CDR3 nucleotides: TGTGCCAGCAGCCACGTGCAGGGGCCTGAAGGCTACACCTTC. Amino acids: CASSHVQGPEGYTF.

This clone was seen only a few times. The chain recombines TRBV28 with TRBJ1-2; D is undetermined. There are 13 residues in the CDR3. Germline loops: CDR1 MDHEN, CDR2 SYDVKM. V lost 1 base and J 4 bases, leaving 7 bases between the germline ends. The CDR3, as DNA: TGTGCCAGCAGTTTATCCGCCGGCTATGGCTACACCTTC. It yields the protein CASSLSAGYGYTF.

V usage is TRBV12-3 or TRBV12-4 and J usage is TRBJ1-1; D is uncertain. V was clipped by 3 bases and J by 2 bases, with 7 bases between them. This CDR3 is 13 amino acids long. The DNA of the CDR3 is TGTGCCAGCAGTTTTGAGACTAACACTGAAGCTTTCTTT. This encodes CASSFETNTEAFF.

The rearrangement links TRBV19 to TRBJ2-5; 10 bases match TRBD2. Germline loops: CDR1 LNHDA, CDR2 SQIVND (reference sequence). The CDR3 covers 14 residues. Trimming took 7 bases from V and 3 from J; bases not matched to a gene: 5. The CDR3 protein is CASKAAGGKETQYF. The DNA for the CDR3 is TGTGCCAGTAAGGCAGCGGGGGGGAAAGAGACCCAGTACTTC.

The count of this clone is one. The rearrangement links TRBV18 to TRBJ1-2; 8 bases match TRBD1. Germline V CDR1 and CDR2: KGHSH, LQKENI. This CDR3 contains 16 residues. V lost 5 bases to trimming and J lost 6 bases; unmatched junction nucleotides: 14. The CDR3 region is CASSYPRGTGPDGYTF. In DNA form, the CDR3 reads TGTGCCAGCTCATACCCTAGGGGGACAGGCCCTGATGGCTACACCTTC.

The chain recombines TRBV2 with TRBJ1-2; TRBD1 might be the D (6 bases). The ends were cut back, 0 bases at V and 1 base at J, with 9 bases in the middle. Germline lookup yields CDR1 SNHLY and CDR2 FYNNEI. CDR3 length: 15 amino acids. CDR3 in amino acids: CASSEALGHNYGYTF. Here the CDR3 DNA reads TGTGCCAGCAGTGAAGCGTTGGGACATAACTATGGCTACACCTTC.

The chain employs TRBV6-1 and TRBJ2-3; TRBD2 matches at 7 bases. V was clipped by 0 bases and J by 7 bases; unmatched bases: 7. Germline V gene lookup returns CDR1 MNHNS and CDR2 SASEGT. The CDR3 extends over 15 amino acids. In DNA form, the CDR3 reads TGTGCCAGCAGTGAAGCTGCTACTAGCGATAATACGCAGTATTTT. Translation: CASSEAATSDNTQYF.

The chain has TRBV12-3 or TRBV12-4 and TRBJ2-1; D perhaps matches TRBD2 (5 bases). The CDR3 covers 12 residues. With 5 bases removed from V and 9 bases from J, the gap between germline ends came to 11 bases. CDR3 loop: CASSRLAPEQFF. CDR3 DNA: TGTGCCAGCAGTCGCCTAGCTCCTGAGCAGTTCTTC.